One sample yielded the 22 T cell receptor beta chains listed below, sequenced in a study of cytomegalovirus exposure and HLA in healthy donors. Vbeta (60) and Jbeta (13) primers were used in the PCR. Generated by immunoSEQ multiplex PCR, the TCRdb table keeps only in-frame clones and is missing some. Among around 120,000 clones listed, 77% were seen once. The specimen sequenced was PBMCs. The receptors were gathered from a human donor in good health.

The CDR3 sequence is CASSQPQGGNTEAFF. The CDR3, as DNA: TGCGCCAGCAGCCAACCTCAGGGGGGGAACACTGAAGCTTTCTTT. The chain joins TRBV4-1 to TRBJ1-1; TRBD1 agrees at 7 bases. This CDR3 spans 15 amino acids. Germline V gene sequence: CDR1 MGHRA, CDR2 YSYEKL. V shed 2 bases and J 1 base; nucleotides not matched to a gene: 4.

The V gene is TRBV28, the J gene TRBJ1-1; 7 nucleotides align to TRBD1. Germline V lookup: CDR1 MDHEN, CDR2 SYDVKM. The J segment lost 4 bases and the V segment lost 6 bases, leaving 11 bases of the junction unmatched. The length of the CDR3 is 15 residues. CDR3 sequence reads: CASRSPTGKSTEAFF. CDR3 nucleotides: TGTGCCAGCAGATCCCCGACAGGGAAAAGCACTGAAGCTTTCTTT.

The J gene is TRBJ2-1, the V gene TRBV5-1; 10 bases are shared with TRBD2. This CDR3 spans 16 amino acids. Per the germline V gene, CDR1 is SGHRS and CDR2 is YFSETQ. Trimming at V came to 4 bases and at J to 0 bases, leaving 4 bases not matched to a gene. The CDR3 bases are TGCGCCAGCAGCCGGGGACTAGCGATCTCCTACAATGAGCAGTTCTTC. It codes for CASSRGLAISYNEQFF.

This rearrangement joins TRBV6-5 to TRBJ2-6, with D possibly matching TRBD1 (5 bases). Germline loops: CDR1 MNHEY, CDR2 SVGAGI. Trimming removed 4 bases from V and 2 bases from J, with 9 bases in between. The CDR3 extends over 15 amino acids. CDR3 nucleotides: TGTGCCAGCAGTTTCCAGGGTACTGGGGCCAACGTCCTGACTTTC. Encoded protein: CASSFQGTGANVLTF.

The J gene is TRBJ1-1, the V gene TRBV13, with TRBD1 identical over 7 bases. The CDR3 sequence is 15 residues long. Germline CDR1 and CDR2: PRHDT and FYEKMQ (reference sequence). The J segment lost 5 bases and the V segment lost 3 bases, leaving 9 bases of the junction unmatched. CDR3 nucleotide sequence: TGTGCCAGCAGCTTTTCCCCCAGGGGGAATACTGAAGCTTTCTTT. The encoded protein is CASSFSPRGNTEAFF.

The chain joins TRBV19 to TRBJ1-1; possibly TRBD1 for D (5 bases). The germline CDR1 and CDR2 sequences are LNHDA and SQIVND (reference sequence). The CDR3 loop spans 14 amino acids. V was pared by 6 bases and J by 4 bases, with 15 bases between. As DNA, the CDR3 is TGTGCCAGTAGGAATCCAGGGTTTGGCACTGAAGCTTTCTTT. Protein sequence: CASRNPGFGTEAFF.

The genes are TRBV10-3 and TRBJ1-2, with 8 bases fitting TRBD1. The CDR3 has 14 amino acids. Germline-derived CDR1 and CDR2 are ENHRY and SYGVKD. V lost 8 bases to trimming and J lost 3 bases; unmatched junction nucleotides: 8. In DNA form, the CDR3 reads TGTGCCATCTCCGACAGGGGCCTCTACTATGGCTACACCTTC. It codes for CAISDRGLYYGYTF.

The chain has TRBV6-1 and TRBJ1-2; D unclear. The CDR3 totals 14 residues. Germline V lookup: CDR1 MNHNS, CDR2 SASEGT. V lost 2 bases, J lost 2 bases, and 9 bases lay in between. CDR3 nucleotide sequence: TGTGCCAGCAGTGAACAGGTTCTCAACTATGGCTACACCTTC. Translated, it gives CASSEQVLNYGYTF.

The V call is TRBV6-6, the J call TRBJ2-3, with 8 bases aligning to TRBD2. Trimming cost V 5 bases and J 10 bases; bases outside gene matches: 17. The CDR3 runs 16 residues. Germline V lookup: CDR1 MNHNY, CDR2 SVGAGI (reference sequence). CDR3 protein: CASSLGASGGGVPQYF. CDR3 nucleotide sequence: TGTGCCAGCAGTCTCGGGGCCTCGGGAGGGGGAGTTCCGCAGTATTTT.

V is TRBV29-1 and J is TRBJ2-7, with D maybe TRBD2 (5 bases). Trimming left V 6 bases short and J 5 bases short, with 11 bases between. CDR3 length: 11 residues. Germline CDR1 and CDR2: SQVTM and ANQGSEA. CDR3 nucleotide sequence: TGCAGCGTCAAAGGACTCGACGAGCAGTACTTC. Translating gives CSVKGLDEQYF.

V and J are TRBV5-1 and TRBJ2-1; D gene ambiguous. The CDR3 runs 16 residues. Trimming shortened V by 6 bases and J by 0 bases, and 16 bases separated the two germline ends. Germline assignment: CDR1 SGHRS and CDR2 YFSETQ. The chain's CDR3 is CASNFRLRSSYNEQFF. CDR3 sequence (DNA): TGCGCCAGCAACTTCCGTCTGCGGAGCTCCTACAATGAGCAGTTCTTC.

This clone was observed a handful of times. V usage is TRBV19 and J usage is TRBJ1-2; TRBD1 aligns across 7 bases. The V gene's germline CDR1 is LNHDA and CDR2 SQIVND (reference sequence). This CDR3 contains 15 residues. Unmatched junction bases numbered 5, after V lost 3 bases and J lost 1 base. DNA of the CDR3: TGTGCCAGTAGTATTCGAACAGGGGTTAACTATGGCTACACCTTC. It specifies CASSIRTGVNYGYTF.

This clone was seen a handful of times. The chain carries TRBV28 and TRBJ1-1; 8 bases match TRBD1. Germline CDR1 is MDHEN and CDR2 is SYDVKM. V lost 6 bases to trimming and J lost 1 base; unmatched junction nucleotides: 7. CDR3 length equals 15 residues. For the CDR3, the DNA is TGTGCCAGCAGAACACTCGGGACAGGGAACACTGAAGCTTTCTTT. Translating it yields CASRTLGTGNTEAFF.

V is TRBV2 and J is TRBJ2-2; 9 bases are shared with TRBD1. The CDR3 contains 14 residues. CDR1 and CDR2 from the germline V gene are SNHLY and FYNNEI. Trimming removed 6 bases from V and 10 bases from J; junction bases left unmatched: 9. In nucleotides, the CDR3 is TGTGCCAGCAGGGAGGGACAGGGTCGTACGGAGCTGTTTTTT. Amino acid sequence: CASREGQGRTELFF.

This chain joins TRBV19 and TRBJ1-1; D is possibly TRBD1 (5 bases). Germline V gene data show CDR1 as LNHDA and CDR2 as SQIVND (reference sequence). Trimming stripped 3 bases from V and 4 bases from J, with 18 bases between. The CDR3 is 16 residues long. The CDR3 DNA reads TGTGCCAGTAGTATCTTAATGGGGGGTATGGGCACTGAAGCTTTCTTT. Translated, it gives CASSILMGGMGTEAFF. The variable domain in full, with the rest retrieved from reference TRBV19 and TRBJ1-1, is DGGITQSPKYLFRKEGQNVTLSCEQNLNHDAMYWYRQDPGQGLRLIYYSQIVNDFQKGDIAEGYSVSREKKESFPLTVTSAQKNPTAFYLCASSILMGGMGTEAFFGQGTRLTVV.

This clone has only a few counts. Here the CDR3 reads CASSMGQGYYGYTF. DNA of the CDR3: TGTGCCAGCAGCATGGGACAGGGCTACTATGGCTACACCTTC. This chain links TRBV7-9 with TRBJ1-2; 9 bases agree with TRBD1. V trimming: 5 bases; J trimming: 3 bases; junction bases outside the gene matches: 4. The CDR3 has 14 amino acids. Germline assignment: CDR1 SEHNR and CDR2 FQNEAQ (reference sequence).

In nucleotides, the CDR3 is TGTGCCAGCAGCTTTGGACAGTTCTCTGGGGCCAACGTCCTGACTTTC. This translates into CASSFGQFSGANVLTF. This rearrangement joins TRBV11-1 to TRBJ2-6; D may be TRBD1 (6 bases). The CDR3 is made up of 16 amino acids. Germline V gives CDR1 SGHAT, CDR2 FQDESV (reference sequence). The V end lost 3 bases, the J end lost 0 bases, and 9 bases lay between the germline ends. The entire variable domain, with the rest obtained from reference TRBV11-1 and TRBJ2-6, is as follows: EAEVAQSPRYKITEKSQAVAFWCDPISGHATLYWYRQILGQGPELLVQFQDESVVDDSQLPKDRFSAERLKGVDSTLKIQPAELGDSAMYLCASSFGQFSGANVLTFGAGSRLTVL.

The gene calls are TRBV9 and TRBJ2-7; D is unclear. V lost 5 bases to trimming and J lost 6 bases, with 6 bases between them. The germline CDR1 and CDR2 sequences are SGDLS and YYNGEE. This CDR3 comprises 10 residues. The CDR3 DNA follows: TGTGCCAGCAGTACGGGCGAGCAGTACTTC. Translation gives CASSTGEQYF. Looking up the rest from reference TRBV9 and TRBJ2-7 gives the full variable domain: DSGVTQTPKHLITATGQRVTLRCSPRSGDLSVYWYQQSLDQGLQFLIQYYNGEERAKGNILERFSAQQFPDLHSELNLSSLELGDSALYFCASSTGEQYFGPGTRLTVT.

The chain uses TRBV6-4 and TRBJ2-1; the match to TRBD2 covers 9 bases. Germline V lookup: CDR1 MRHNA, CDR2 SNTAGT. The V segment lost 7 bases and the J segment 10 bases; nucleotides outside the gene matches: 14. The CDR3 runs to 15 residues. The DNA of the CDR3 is TGTGCCAGCATAGGAATGGCGGGAGGGCCTCGGGAGCAGTTCTTC. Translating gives CASIGMAGGPREQFF.

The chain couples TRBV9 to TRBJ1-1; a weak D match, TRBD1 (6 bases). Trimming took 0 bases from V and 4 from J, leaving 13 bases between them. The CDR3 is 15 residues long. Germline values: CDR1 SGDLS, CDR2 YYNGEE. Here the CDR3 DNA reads TGTGCCAGCAGCGTAGAACCAGGGGTGGGCACTGAAGCTTTCTTT. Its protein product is CASSVEPGVGTEAFF. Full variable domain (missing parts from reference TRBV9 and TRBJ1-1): DSGVTQTPKHLITATGQRVTLRCSPRSGDLSVYWYQQSLDQGLQFLIQYYNGEERAKGNILERFSAQQFPDLHSELNLSSLELGDSALYFCASSVEPGVGTEAFFGQGTRLTVV.

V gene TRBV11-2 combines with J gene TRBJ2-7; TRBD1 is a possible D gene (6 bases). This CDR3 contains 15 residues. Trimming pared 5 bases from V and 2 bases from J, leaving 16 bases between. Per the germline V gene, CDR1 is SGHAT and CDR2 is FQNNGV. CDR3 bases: TGTGCCAGCAGCCCAGGCACAGGGACACCCTACGAGCAGTACTTC. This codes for CASSPGTGTPYEQYF. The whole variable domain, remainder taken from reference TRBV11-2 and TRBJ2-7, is EAGVAQSPRYKIIEKRQSVAFWCNPISGHATLYWYQQILGQGPKLLIQFQNNGVVDDSQLPKDRFSAERLKGVDSTLKIQPAKLEDSAVYLCASSPGTGTPYEQYFGPGTRLTVT.

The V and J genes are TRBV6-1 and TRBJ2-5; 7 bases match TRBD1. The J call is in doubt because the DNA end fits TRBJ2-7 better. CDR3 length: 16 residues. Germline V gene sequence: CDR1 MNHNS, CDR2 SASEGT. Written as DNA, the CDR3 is TGTGCCAGCAGTGAGGGCCGACAGGGTCTGTCGTACGAGCAGTACTTC. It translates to CASSEGRQGLSYEQYF.